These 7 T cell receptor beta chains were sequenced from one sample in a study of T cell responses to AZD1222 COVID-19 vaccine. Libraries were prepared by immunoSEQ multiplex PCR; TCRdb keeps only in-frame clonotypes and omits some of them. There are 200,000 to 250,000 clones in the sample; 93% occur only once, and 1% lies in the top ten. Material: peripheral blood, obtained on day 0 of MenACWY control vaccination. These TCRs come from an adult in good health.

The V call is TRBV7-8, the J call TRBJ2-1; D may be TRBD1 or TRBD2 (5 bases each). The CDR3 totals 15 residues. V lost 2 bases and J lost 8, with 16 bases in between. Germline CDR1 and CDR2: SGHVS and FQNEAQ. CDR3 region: CASSLRPSRGHEQFF. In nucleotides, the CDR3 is TGTGCCAGCAGCTTAAGGCCTAGCCGGGGACATGAGCAGTTCTTC.

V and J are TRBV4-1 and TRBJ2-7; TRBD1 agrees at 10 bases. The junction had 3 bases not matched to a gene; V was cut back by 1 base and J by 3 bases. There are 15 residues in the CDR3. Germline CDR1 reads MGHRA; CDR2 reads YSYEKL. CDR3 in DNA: TGCGCCAGCAGCCAAGTGGGACAGGGGAGCTACGAGCAGTACTTC. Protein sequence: CASSQVGQGSYEQYF.

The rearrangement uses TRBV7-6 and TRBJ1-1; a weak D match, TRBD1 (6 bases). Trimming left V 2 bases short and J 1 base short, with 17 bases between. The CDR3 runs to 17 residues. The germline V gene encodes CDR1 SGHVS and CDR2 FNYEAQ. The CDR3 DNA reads TGTGCCAGCAGCTTACGGGGCTGGGGGCAGACGAACACTGAAGCTTTCTTT. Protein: CASSLRGWGQTNTEAFF.

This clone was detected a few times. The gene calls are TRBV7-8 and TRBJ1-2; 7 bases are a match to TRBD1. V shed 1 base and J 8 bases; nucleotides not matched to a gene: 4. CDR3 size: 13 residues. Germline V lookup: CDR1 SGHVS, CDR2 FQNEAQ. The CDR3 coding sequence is TGTGCCAGCAGCTTAGGCAGGGGGAGAGGCTACACCTTC. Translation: CASSLGRGRGYTF.

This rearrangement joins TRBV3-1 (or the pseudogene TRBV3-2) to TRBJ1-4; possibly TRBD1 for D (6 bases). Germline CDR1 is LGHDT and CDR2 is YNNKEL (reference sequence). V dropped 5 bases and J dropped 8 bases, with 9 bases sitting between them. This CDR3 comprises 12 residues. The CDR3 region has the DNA TGTGCCAGCAGCTCAACAGGGGAAAAACTGTTTTTT. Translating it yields CASSSTGEKLFF.

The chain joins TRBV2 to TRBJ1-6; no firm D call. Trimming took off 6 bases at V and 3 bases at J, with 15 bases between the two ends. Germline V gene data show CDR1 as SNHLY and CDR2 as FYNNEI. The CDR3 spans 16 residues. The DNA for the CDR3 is TGTGCCAGCAGATCGCTCGGACGGTTCTATAATTCACCCCTCCACTTT. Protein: CASRSLGRFYNSPLHF.

The CDR3 is CASSPTWGSVTEAFF. As DNA, the CDR3 is TGTGCCAGCTCACCTACCTGGGGCTCGGTCACTGAAGCTTTCTTT. The rearrangement uses TRBV18 and TRBJ1-1; a possible D gene is TRBD1 (5 bases). The CDR3 has 15 amino acids. Per the germline V gene, CDR1 is KGHSH and CDR2 is LQKENI. The V end lost 3 bases, the J end lost 4 bases, and 15 bases lay between the germline ends.